These T cell receptor beta chains were read from a single sample in a study of shared clonotypes between healthy human individuals. Produced via immunoSEQ multiplex PCR; TCRdb's table is partial and in-frame only. The data contain around 500,000 clones, around 75% of them singletons. The sample comprised PBMCs. The receptors stem from a woman between 35 and 50 years old in good health. Some clones in this sample may be carry-over from other donors' samples. Both conserved end residues are part of each CDR3. Fields, in order: J gene, clone size, V gene, D gene, CDR3 DNA, CDR3 protein. A D gene is named only where the DNA matches it firmly. Size is omitted from some rows. Given values are once, few, many or a class for expanded clones.

j_gene: TRBJ2-2; abundance: -; v_gene: TRBV19; d_gene: TRBD1; CDR3nt: TGTGCCAGTAGTATAACAGGGGCAACCGGGGAGCTGTTTTTT; CDR3aa: CASSITGATGELFF
j_gene: TRBJ2-5; abundance: -; v_gene: TRBV30; d_gene: -; CDR3nt: TGTGCCTGGAGTGTACGAGGGGTTGAGCAGTACTTC; CDR3aa: CAWSVRGVEQYF
j_gene: TRBJ1-5; abundance: -; v_gene: TRBV7-2; d_gene: TRBD1; CDR3nt: TGTGCCAGCAGGGGGGCTGACGGGACAGGGGGCAATCAGCCCCAGCATTTT; CDR3aa: CASRGADGTGGNQPQHF
j_gene: TRBJ2-2; abundance: -; v_gene: TRBV7-2; d_gene: TRBD2; CDR3nt: TGTGCCAGCAGCTTCGGACTAGCGGACACCGGGGAGCTGTTTTTT; CDR3aa: CASSFGLADTGELFF
j_gene: TRBJ1-2; abundance: -; v_gene: TRBV5-1; d_gene: TRBD1; CDR3nt: TGCGCCAGCAGCTTCGGGACAGGGACTAACTATGGCTACACCTTC; CDR3aa: CASSFGTGTNYGYTF
j_gene: TRBJ2-3; abundance: many; v_gene: TRBV18; d_gene: TRBD2; CDR3nt: TGTGCCAGCTCACCGGGACTAGCGTCAGATACGCAGTATTTT; CDR3aa: CASSPGLASDTQYF
j_gene: TRBJ2-5; abundance: -; v_gene: TRBV6-5; d_gene: TRBD2; CDR3nt: TGTGCCAGCAGCTGGGCTAGCGGGAGATGGGAGACCCAGTACTTC; CDR3aa: CASSWASGRWETQYF
j_gene: TRBJ1-2; abundance: -; v_gene: TRBV28; d_gene: -; CDR3nt: TGTGCCAGCAGTTTTCAGGGTGGCTATGGCTACACCTTC; CDR3aa: CASSFQGGYGYTF
j_gene: TRBJ2-1; abundance: -; v_gene: TRBV27; d_gene: TRBD2; CDR3nt: TGTGCCAGCAGTCCCTATTGGACACTTTTAGCGGGAGGGGGAAATGAGCAGTTCTTC; CDR3aa: CASSPYWTLLAGGGNEQFF
j_gene: TRBJ2-2; abundance: -; v_gene: TRBV28; d_gene: TRBD1; CDR3nt: TGTGCCAGCAGTTCCACAGGGGGGAACACCGGGGAGCTGTTTTTT; CDR3aa: CASSSTGGNTGELFF
j_gene: TRBJ2-1; abundance: -; v_gene: TRBV7-9; d_gene: -; CDR3nt: TGTGCCAGCAGCTTAGAGGGAAACAATGAGCAGTTCTTC; CDR3aa: CASSLEGNNEQFF
j_gene: TRBJ2-1; abundance: -; v_gene: TRBV6-1; d_gene: -; CDR3nt: TGTGCCAGCAGCGAGAACTTATACAATGAGCAGTTCTTC; CDR3aa: CASSENLYNEQFF
j_gene: TRBJ2-1; abundance: -; v_gene: TRBV5-1; d_gene: TRBD2; CDR3nt: TGCGCCAGCAGCTTGGCAGCGGGAGGCTTCAATGAGCAGTTCTTC; CDR3aa: CASSLAAGGFNEQFF
j_gene: TRBJ2-5; abundance: -; v_gene: TRBV27; d_gene: -; CDR3nt: TGTGCCAGCAGTTTAAGGCAGGCCCTCTCCGGCGGGGAGCAGTACTTC; CDR3aa: CASSLRQALSGGEQYF
j_gene: TRBJ2-3; abundance: -; v_gene: TRBV25-1; d_gene: -; CDR3nt: TGTGCCAGCAGTGAATTTACAGGATTAACTAGCACAGATACGCAGTATTTT; CDR3aa: CASSEFTGLTSTDTQYF
j_gene: TRBJ2-7; abundance: -; v_gene: TRBV14; d_gene: -; CDR3nt: TGTGCCAGCAGCCGAGATTCCTGGGTCTACGAGCAGTACTTC; CDR3aa: CASSRDSWVYEQYF
j_gene: TRBJ2-3; abundance: medium-sized; v_gene: TRBV5-4; d_gene: TRBD2; CDR3nt: TGTGCCAGCAGCTCGGGACTAGCGGGAGGGAGGGATACGCAGTATTTT; CDR3aa: CASSSGLAGGRDTQYF
j_gene: TRBJ2-3; abundance: -; v_gene: TRBV19; d_gene: TRBD1; CDR3nt: TGTGCCAGTAGTAAAGACAGGGTGCCTAGCACAGATACGCAGTATTTT; CDR3aa: CASSKDRVPSTDTQYF
j_gene: TRBJ2-5; abundance: -; v_gene: TRBV7-9; d_gene: TRBD2; CDR3nt: TGTGCCAGCAGCCAACTCCTAGCGGGAGCAGAGACCCAGTACTTC; CDR3aa: CASSQLLAGAETQYF
j_gene: TRBJ1-2; abundance: -; v_gene: TRBV28; d_gene: -; CDR3nt: TGTGCCAGCCGCCCCCGGGGCTTCGGCTACACCTTC; CDR3aa: CASRPRGFGYTF
j_gene: TRBJ1-2; abundance: -; v_gene: TRBV7-2; d_gene: -; CDR3nt: TGTGCCAGCAGCTTTTTTACTAGCATAAGAGATGGCTACACCTTC; CDR3aa: CASSFFTSIRDGYTF
j_gene: TRBJ1-5; abundance: few; v_gene: TRBV6-5; d_gene: -; CDR3nt: TGTGCCAGCAGTTACTCGAGTAGCAATCAGCCCCAGCATTTT; CDR3aa: CASSYSSSNQPQHF
j_gene: TRBJ2-1; abundance: -; v_gene: TRBV9; d_gene: TRBD2; CDR3nt: TGTGCCAGCAGCGTAGGTTCTAGCGGGAGAGCCTCCTACAATGAGCAGTTCTTC; CDR3aa: CASSVGSSGRASYNEQFF
j_gene: TRBJ2-1; abundance: -; v_gene: TRBV30; d_gene: -; CDR3nt: TGTGCCTGGAGAGATTACAATGAGCAGTTCTTC; CDR3aa: CAWRDYNEQFF
j_gene: TRBJ2-5; abundance: -; v_gene: TRBV18; d_gene: TRBD2; CDR3nt: TGTGCCAGCTCCACTAGCGGAGGGGAAGAGACCCAGTACTTC; CDR3aa: CASSTSGGEETQYF
j_gene: TRBJ2-3; abundance: -; v_gene: TRBV4-3; d_gene: -; CDR3nt: TGCGCCAGCAGCCAAGATTCTCGTACAATGAAGCAGTATTTT; CDR3aa: CASSQDSRTMKQYF
j_gene: TRBJ2-5; abundance: -; v_gene: TRBV5-1; d_gene: -; CDR3nt: TGCGCCAGCAGCTTGGGGGCCAAAGAGACCCAGTACTTC; CDR3aa: CASSLGAKETQYF
j_gene: TRBJ1-2; abundance: once; v_gene: TRBV30; d_gene: -; CDR3nt: TGTGCCTGGGTCAGCGGGTCTGGTGGCTACACCTTC; CDR3aa: CAWVSGSGGYTF
j_gene: TRBJ2-5; abundance: -; v_gene: TRBV18; d_gene: TRBD1; CDR3nt: TGTGCCAGCTCACCAGGGACAGGTTACCAAGAGACCCAGTACTTC; CDR3aa: CASSPGTGYQETQYF
j_gene: TRBJ2-3; abundance: -; v_gene: TRBV5-1; d_gene: TRBD1; CDR3nt: TGCGCCAGCAGCCATCAACAGGGGGCTCCAGATACGCAGTATTTT; CDR3aa: CASSHQQGAPDTQYF
j_gene: TRBJ2-7; abundance: -; v_gene: TRBV4-2; d_gene: TRBD2; CDR3nt: TGTGCCAGCAGCCAAGAGCCTAGCGGGACACCCTACGAGCAGTACTTC; CDR3aa: CASSQEPSGTPYEQYF
j_gene: TRBJ1-2; abundance: -; v_gene: TRBV6-6; d_gene: TRBD1; CDR3nt: TGTGCCAGCAGTTACTCCACCCGACAGGGGAGGTACGGCTACACCTTC; CDR3aa: CASSYSTRQGRYGYTF
j_gene: TRBJ1-1; abundance: once; v_gene: TRBV30; d_gene: -; CDR3nt: TGTGCCTGGAGCTTGGCGGGGGACACTGAAGCTTTCTTT; CDR3aa: CAWSLAGDTEAFF
j_gene: TRBJ1-3; abundance: -; v_gene: TRBV4-3; d_gene: -; CDR3nt: TGCGCCAGCAGCCAAGACCCAAGCGGCAGGGACTCTGGAAACACCATATATTTT; CDR3aa: CASSQDPSGRDSGNTIYF
j_gene: TRBJ2-3; abundance: -; v_gene: TRBV5-5; d_gene: -; CDR3nt: TGTGCCAGCAGCTTGTTTCAGGGGATTGATACGCAGTATTTT; CDR3aa: CASSLFQGIDTQYF
j_gene: TRBJ1-2; abundance: few; v_gene: TRBV7-9; d_gene: -; CDR3nt: TGTGCCAGCACCCCTTATGGCGAAGGCGTCTTAGGCTACACCTTC; CDR3aa: CASTPYGEGVLGYTF
j_gene: TRBJ1-6; abundance: few; v_gene: TRBV4-1; d_gene: -; CDR3nt: TGCGCCAGCAGCCCCGGTCTCACCCTCCACTTT; CDR3aa: CASSPGLTLHF
j_gene: TRBJ2-7; abundance: -; v_gene: TRBV6-6; d_gene: -; CDR3nt: TGTGCCAGCAGTTACTCTTCCTCCGGGAACGAGCAGTACTTC; CDR3aa: CASSYSSSGNEQYF
j_gene: TRBJ2-7; abundance: once; v_gene: TRBV5-5; d_gene: -; CDR3nt: TGTGCCAGCAGCTTCTTTGCAGGGGTGCGGGAGAAATCCTACGAGCAGTACTTC; CDR3aa: CASSFFAGVREKSYEQYF
j_gene: TRBJ2-3; abundance: -; v_gene: TRBV18; d_gene: -; CDR3nt: TGTGCCAGCTCTCAACCAGGCGGCACAGATACGCAGTATTTT; CDR3aa: CASSQPGGTDTQYF
j_gene: TRBJ2-7; abundance: -; v_gene: TRBV28; d_gene: -; CDR3nt: TGTGCCAGCAGTTTTGCGCAGGGGGGCTACGAGCAGTACTTC; CDR3aa: CASSFAQGGYEQYF
j_gene: TRBJ1-1; abundance: -; v_gene: TRBV5-5; d_gene: TRBD1; CDR3nt: TGTGCCAGCAGTTGGGGACAGAGGGGCGAAGCTTTCTTT; CDR3aa: CASSWGQRGEAFF
j_gene: TRBJ2-7; abundance: few; v_gene: TRBV4-1; d_gene: -; CDR3nt: TGCGCCAGCAGCCAAGTACGACCCGTCAGCGGACAGAGGTTTTGGGAGCAGTACTTC; CDR3aa: CASSQVRPVSGQRFWEQYF
j_gene: TRBJ1-5; abundance: -; v_gene: TRBV15; d_gene: -; CDR3nt: TGTGCCACCTACGGGCAGGGAATGAGCAATCAGCCCCAGCATTTT; CDR3aa: CATYGQGMSNQPQHF
j_gene: TRBJ2-6; abundance: -; v_gene: TRBV10-2; d_gene: -; CDR3nt: TGCGCCAGCAGTGATCTGGCTGCTGGGGCCAACGTCCTGACTTTC; CDR3aa: CASSDLAAGANVLTF
j_gene: TRBJ2-1; abundance: -; v_gene: TRBV30; d_gene: TRBD1; CDR3nt: TGTGCCTGGAGTTTCCCTACAGGGGGCGGTGAGCAGTTCTTC; CDR3aa: CAWSFPTGGGEQFF
j_gene: TRBJ2-7; abundance: -; v_gene: TRBV5-4; d_gene: TRBD2; CDR3nt: TGTGCCAGCAGCTTGGGCGGGACCTCGGGACTAGCGGACTCCTACGAGCAGTACTTC; CDR3aa: CASSLGGTSGLADSYEQYF
j_gene: TRBJ2-7; abundance: -; v_gene: TRBV18; d_gene: TRBD2; CDR3nt: TGTGCCAGCTCACCACCGAGCGGGAGAGGTGACGAGCAGTACTTC; CDR3aa: CASSPPSGRGDEQYF
j_gene: TRBJ1-1; abundance: -; v_gene: TRBV11-3; d_gene: TRBD1; CDR3nt: TGTGCCAGCAGCTTGGGGACAGGGGTTGAGGACACTGAAGCTTTCTTT; CDR3aa: CASSLGTGVEDTEAFF
j_gene: TRBJ2-5; abundance: -; v_gene: TRBV19; d_gene: -; CDR3nt: TGTGCCAGTAGGGCAGGTGAGACCCAGTACTTC; CDR3aa: CASRAGETQYF
j_gene: TRBJ2-3; abundance: -; v_gene: TRBV9; d_gene: -; CDR3nt: TGTGCCAGCAGCGTACATGGTTACGCAGATACGCAGTATTTT; CDR3aa: CASSVHGYADTQYF
j_gene: TRBJ2-1; abundance: -; v_gene: TRBV4-1; d_gene: -; CDR3nt: TGCGCCAGCAGCCAAGATGTGCGAGACAATGAGCAGTTCTTC; CDR3aa: CASSQDVRDNEQFF